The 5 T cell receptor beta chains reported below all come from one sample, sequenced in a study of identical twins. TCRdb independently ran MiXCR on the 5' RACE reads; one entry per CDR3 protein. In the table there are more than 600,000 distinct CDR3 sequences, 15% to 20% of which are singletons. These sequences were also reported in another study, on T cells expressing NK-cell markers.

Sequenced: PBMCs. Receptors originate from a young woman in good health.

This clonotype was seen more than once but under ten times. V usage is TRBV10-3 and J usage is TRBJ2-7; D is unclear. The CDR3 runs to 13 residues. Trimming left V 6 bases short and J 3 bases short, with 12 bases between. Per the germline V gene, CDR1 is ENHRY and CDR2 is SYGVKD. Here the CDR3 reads CAISGRQHYEQYF. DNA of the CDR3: TGTGCCATCAGCGGCCGGCAGCACTACGAGCAGTACTTC.

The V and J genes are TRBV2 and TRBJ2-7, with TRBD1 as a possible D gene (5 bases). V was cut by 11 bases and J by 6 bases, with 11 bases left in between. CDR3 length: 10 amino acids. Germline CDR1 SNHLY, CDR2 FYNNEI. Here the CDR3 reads CAWGHAEQYF. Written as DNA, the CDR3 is TGTGCCTGGGGCCACGCCGAGCAGTACTTC.

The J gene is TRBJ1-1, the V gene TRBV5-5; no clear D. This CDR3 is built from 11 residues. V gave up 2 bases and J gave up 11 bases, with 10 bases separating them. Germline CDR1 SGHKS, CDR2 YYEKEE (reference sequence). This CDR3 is CASSLTHVAFF. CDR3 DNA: TGTGCCAGCAGCTTAACACATGTGGCTTTCTTT.

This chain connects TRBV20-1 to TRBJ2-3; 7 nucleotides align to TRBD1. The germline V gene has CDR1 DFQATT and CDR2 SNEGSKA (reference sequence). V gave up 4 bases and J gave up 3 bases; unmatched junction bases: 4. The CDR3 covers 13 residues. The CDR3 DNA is TGCAGTGCTACGACAGGGATAACAGATACGCAGTATTTT. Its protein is CSATTGITDTQYF.

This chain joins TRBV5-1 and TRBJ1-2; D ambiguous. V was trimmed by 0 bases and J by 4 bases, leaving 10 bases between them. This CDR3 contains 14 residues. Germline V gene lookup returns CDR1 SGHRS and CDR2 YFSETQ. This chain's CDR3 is CASSLDTVGYGYTF. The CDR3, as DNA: TGCGCCAGCAGCTTGGATACCGTGGGCTATGGCTACACCTTC.